The 4 T cell receptor beta chains given below trace back to one sample, sequenced in a study of OX40 agonist ivuxolimab in advanced cancers. Receptors were amplified or captured by the immunoSEQ multiplex PCR assay. In its TCRdb copy, this immuneACCESS table keeps in-frame sequences only and misses some clones. Where compared with another copy, unresolved V genes explain less than half of these, and the others have no known cause. The sample contains 71,000 or so clones, about 88% of them found a single time. Of the sample, 1.1% is held by the ten largest clones. Source: CD4+ or CD8+ T cells sorted from blood, taken in a trial of the OX40 agonist ivuxolimab. The receptors stem from an adult with an advanced solid tumor such as melanoma, head and neck, liver or kidney cancer.

This clone was detected only a few times. The CDR3 nucleotides are TGTGCCAGCAACGGACTAGCGGGGACCGGCGAGCAGTACTTC. Protein sequence: CASNGLAGTGEQYF. This chain links TRBV2 with TRBJ2-7, with 12 bases identical to TRBD2. Germline CDR1 SNHLY, CDR2 FYNNEI. After removal of 7 bases from V and 6 bases from J, the junction contained 7 bases not matched to a gene. CDR3 length: 14 amino acids.

CDR3 sequence reads: CASSAIPDTQYF. CDR3 in DNA: TGTGCCAGCAGCGCAATCCCAGATACGCAGTATTTT. The chain combines TRBV5-6 with TRBJ2-3; D unresolved. V lost 4 bases and J lost 4, with 7 bases in between. Germline loops: CDR1 SGHDT, CDR2 YYEEEE. The CDR3 runs to 12 residues.

The chain couples TRBV19 to TRBJ2-1; weak D call: TRBD2 (6 bases). This CDR3 comprises 16 residues. V lost 1 base, J lost 1 base, and 11 bases lay in between. Germline CDR1 and CDR2: LNHDA and SQIVND (reference sequence). CDR3 nucleotides: TGTGCCAGTAGTATAGCGGGAGACGGTTCCTACAATGAGCAGTTCTTC. Translating it yields CASSIAGDGSYNEQFF.

The CDR3 bases are TGTGCCAGCAGTTTAGCGGACCCTTATCGGGATACGCAGTATTTT. Protein sequence: CASSLADPYRDTQYF. The V gene is TRBV6-5, the J gene TRBJ2-3; possible D gene TRBD2, 6 bases. V was cut by 4 bases and J by 6 bases, with 17 bases left in between. CDR1 is MNHEY and CDR2 is SVGAGI in the germline V gene. CDR3 length: 15 residues.